What follows are 31 T cell receptor beta chains derived from one specimen sequenced in a study of Ad26.COV2.S vaccination and SARS-CoV-2 variants. Treatment of the sample: some 20 received Ad26.COV2.S at low or high dose, single or two shots; about 5 received placebo; per-sample allocation not given. Sampling occurred on day 63 after the first vaccine or placebo injection. This table comes from immunoSEQ multiplex PCR, and its TCRdb copy is limited to in-frame clones, with some not included. This sample yields roughly 700,000 clones, of which roughly 90% are seen a single time; about 1.5% belongs to the top ten. The sample here was peripheral blood, taken in a trial of Ad26.COV2.S vaccine versus placebo. The receptors derive from a person between 18 and 60 years old who received the Ad26.COV2.S COVID-19 vaccine or a placebo.

The CDR3 coding sequence is TGTGCCAGCAGTTTTTGGGAGACCCCCTACAATGAGCAGTTCTTC. As protein: CASSFWETPYNEQFF. The chain is built from TRBV27 and TRBJ2-1; tentatively, D is TRBD2 (5 bases). The length of the CDR3 is 15 residues. Trimming pared 3 bases from V and 2 bases from J, leaving 11 bases between. The germline CDR1 and CDR2 sequences are MNHEY and SMNVEV (reference sequence).

This chain links TRBV30 with TRBJ2-3, with 7 bases fitting TRBD2. CDR1 is GTSNPN, CDR2 SVGIG, per germline (reference sequence). V lost 6 bases and J lost 2; bases outside the gene matches: 5. The CDR3 sequence is 13 residues long. CDR3 amino acids: CACLGTTTDTQYF. The CDR3 region has the DNA TGTGCCTGTTTGGGGACTACCACAGATACGCAGTATTTT.

This clone was observed a single time. The rearrangement uses TRBV10-3 and TRBJ2-2; 8 bases are shared with TRBD1. The junction had 3 bases not matched to a gene; V was cut back by 4 bases and J by 2 bases. The CDR3 totals 15 residues. Germline V gene lookup returns CDR1 ENHRY and CDR2 SYGVKD. The CDR3 protein is CAISGQGANTGELFF. The CDR3 coding sequence is TGTGCCATCAGTGGGCAGGGGGCAAACACCGGGGAGCTGTTTTTT.

The chain recombines TRBV4-2 with TRBJ2-5, with 7 bases fitting TRBD2. The V segment lost 2 bases and the J segment 0 bases; nucleotides outside the gene matches: 3. Germline V CDR1 and CDR2: LGHNA, YNFKEQ. The CDR3 runs 15 residues. The CDR3 DNA sequence: TGTGCCAGCAGCCAACTCCTAGCGGACCAAGAGACCCAGTACTTC. As protein: CASSQLLADQETQYF.

V and J are TRBV5-5 and TRBJ2-2, with 7 nucleotides matching TRBD2. The CDR3 contains 14 residues. The junction had 5 bases not matched to a gene; V was cut back by 6 bases and J by 3 bases. Germline V CDR1 and CDR2: SGHKS, YYEKEE (reference sequence). In DNA, the CDR3 is TGTGCCAGCACGGGGGGTTTGGACACCGGGGAGCTGTTTTTT. Protein: CASTGGLDTGELFF. Using reference TRBV5-5 and TRBJ2-2 for the parts outside the CDR3, the full variable domain is DAGVTQSPTHLIKTRGQQVTLRCSPISGHKSVSWYQQVLGQGPQFIFQYYEKEERGRGNFPDRFSARQFPNYSSELNVNALLLGDSALYLCASTGGLDTGELFFGEGSRLTVL.

The rearrangement uses TRBV7-2 and TRBJ2-5, with D perhaps matching TRBD1 or TRBD2 (5 bases each). Germline loops: CDR1 SGHTA, CDR2 FQGNSA. Trimming cost V 5 bases and J 1 base, with 17 bases left between them. The CDR3 extends over 16 amino acids. The CDR3 sequence: CASSKLGGSVQETQYF. CDR3 nucleotide sequence: TGTGCCAGCAGCAAGCTTGGGGGTAGCGTCCAAGAGACCCAGTACTTC.

The chain carries TRBV6-6 and TRBJ1-2; D ambiguous. Germline V gene data show CDR1 as MNHNY and CDR2 as SVGAGI (reference sequence). V dropped 5 bases and J dropped 1 base, with 8 bases sitting between them. The CDR3 loop spans 13 amino acids. The CDR3 DNA is TGTGCCAGCAGTCCGGGAATTAACTATGGCTACACCTTC. This sequence encodes CASSPGINYGYTF.

This clone has a count of ten or more. The V gene is TRBV3-1 (or the pseudogene TRBV3-2), the J gene TRBJ1-2; D gene ambiguous. V was clipped by 4 bases and J by 7 bases, with 13 bases between them. This CDR3 comprises 13 residues. Germline V gene data show CDR1 as LGHDT and CDR2 as YNNKEL (reference sequence). The CDR3 reads CASSPGGVSGYTF. The CDR3 DNA sequence: TGTGCCAGCAGCCCGGGTGGGGTTAGTGGCTACACCTTC.

The chain joins TRBV10-3 to TRBJ2-2; 9 positions agree with TRBD1. CDR1 is ENHRY, CDR2 SYGVKD, per germline. The length of the CDR3 is 15 residues. J was trimmed by 6 bases and V by 8 bases; bases with no gene match: 10. The CDR3 nucleotides read TGTGCCATCCAATCGGGACAGGGCAACGCCGGGGAGCTGTTTTTT. Amino acid sequence: CAIQSGQGNAGELFF.

The chain joins TRBV10-3 to TRBJ2-1; D not certain. The CDR3 sequence is 11 residues long. V was clipped by 10 bases and J by 2 bases, with 6 bases between them. Germline V CDR1 and CDR2: ENHRY, SYGVKD. CDR3 coding DNA: TGTGCCACCTATGCCTACAATGAGCAGTTCTTC. This encodes CATYAYNEQFF.

This chain uses TRBV7-7 with TRBJ1-4; D gene ambiguous. CDR3 length: 15 residues. The germline V gene has CDR1 SSHAT and CDR2 FNYEAQ (reference sequence). V was clipped by 5 bases and J by 3 bases, with 13 bases between them. CDR3 sequence reads: CASSPGLGANEKLFF. The DNA for the CDR3 is TGTGCCAGCAGCCCTGGGCTCGGGGCTAATGAAAAACTGTTTTTT.

The CDR3 DNA is TGTGCCAGCAGCCCCAGCGAAACCGTAGAAAAACTGTTTTTT. It encodes CASSPSETVEKLFF. This sequence joins TRBV9 and TRBJ1-4, with D unresolved. The CDR3 length is 14 residues. Germline loops: CDR1 SGDLS, CDR2 YYNGEE. V was clipped by 4 bases and J by 8 bases, with 15 bases between them.

The chain links TRBV5-4 to TRBJ2-1; TRBD1 aligns across 9 bases. This CDR3 contains 13 residues. Trimming took 7 bases from V and 1 from J; bases not matched to a gene: 0. In germline, CDR1 is SGHNT, CDR2 YYREEE (reference sequence). CDR3 in DNA: TGTGCCAGCGGGACAGGGTCCTACAATGAGCAGTTCTTC. This codes for CASGTGSYNEQFF.

This clone was seen only once. The V call is TRBV15, the J call TRBJ1-1; no definite D call. CDR1 is LNHNV, CDR2 YYDKDF, per germline (reference sequence). V lost 4 bases, J lost 3 bases, and 6 bases lay in between. CDR3 length: 12 residues. DNA for the CDR3: TGTGCCACCAGCATGGGGTACACTGAAGCTTTCTTT. This sequence encodes CATSMGYTEAFF. Together with reference TRBV15 and TRBJ1-1, the CDR3 gives the full variable domain: DAMVIQNPRYQVTQFGKPVTLSCSQTLNHNVMYWYQQKSSQAPKLLFHYYDKDFNNEADTPDNFQSRRPNTSFCFLDIRSPGLGDTAMYLCATSMGYTEAFFGQGTRLTVV.

This clone is a singleton in its sample. The chain carries TRBV7-2 and TRBJ2-5, with TRBD2 matching 9 bases. Germline assignment: CDR1 SGHTA and CDR2 FQGNSA. The CDR3 length is 16 residues. J was trimmed by 4 bases and V by 7 bases; bases with no gene match: 13. The CDR3 region is CASTPGSNSGRETQYF. Written as DNA, the CDR3 is TGTGCCAGCACCCCCGGAAGTAATAGCGGGAGAGAGACCCAGTACTTC.

V usage is TRBV5-1 and J usage is TRBJ1-3, with D perhaps TRBD1 (5 bases). Trimming took off 0 bases at V and 0 bases at J, with 10 bases between the two ends. Germline values: CDR1 SGHRS, CDR2 YFSETQ. This CDR3 region has 16 residues. The CDR3 sequence is CASSLAGWDSGNTIYF. The CDR3 bases are TGCGCCAGCAGCTTGGCAGGGTGGGACTCTGGAAACACCATATATTTT. Using reference TRBV5-1 and TRBJ1-3 for the parts outside the CDR3, the full variable domain is KAGVTQTPRYLIKTRGQQVTLSCSPISGHRSVSWYQQTPGQGLQFLFEYFSETQRNKGNFPGRFSGRQFSNSRSEMNVSTLELGDSALYLCASSLAGWDSGNTIYFGEGSWLTVV.

The genes are TRBV3-1 (or the pseudogene TRBV3-2) and TRBJ1-1, with 8 bases identical to TRBD1. Trimming at V came to 0 bases and at J to 5 bases, leaving 8 bases not matched to a gene. The CDR3 consists of 16 residues. Germline CDR1 is LGHDT and CDR2 is YNNKEL (reference sequence). CDR3 nucleotides: TGTGCCAGCAGCCAAGATCTTAGGACAGGGAGAACTGAAGCTTTCTTT. This encodes CASSQDLRTGRTEAFF.

The chain employs TRBV30 and TRBJ1-4; D perhaps matches TRBD1 (5 bases). V lost 3 bases and J 12 bases, leaving 17 bases between the germline ends. Germline lookup yields CDR1 GTSNPN and CDR2 SVGIG (reference sequence). The CDR3 covers 13 residues. CDR3 DNA sequence: TGTGCCTGGAGCCTTTACAGGCGAGGGGAACTGTTTTTT. Translating it yields CAWSLYRRGELFF. Based on the CDR3 plus reference TRBV30 and TRBJ1-4, the full variable domain is SQTIHQWPATLVQPVGSPLSLECTVEGTSNPNLYWYRQAAGRGLQLLFYSVGIGQISSEVPQNLSASRPQDRQFILSSKKLLLSDSGFYLCAWSLYRRGELFFGSGTQLSVL.

This clone was recorded once. V is TRBV9 and J is TRBJ2-1; TRBD2 matches at 14 bases. The V and J ends lost 0 bases and 6 bases, in that order; junction bases with no gene match: 2. Germline lookup yields CDR1 SGDLS and CDR2 YYNGEE. The CDR3 has 16 residues. CDR3 DNA sequence: TGTGCCAGCAGCGTAGTTGGGACTAGCGGGGGCAATGAGCAGTTCTTC. This encodes CASSVVGTSGGNEQFF.

This clone showed up just a few times. The sample has other DNA sequences that encode this CDR3 too. The chain links TRBV9 to TRBJ1-6; 7 bases agree with TRBD1. Germline V gives CDR1 SGDLS, CDR2 YYNGEE. The trim removed 0 bases at V and 9 bases at J, leaving 3 bases unmatched. CDR3 length equals 14 residues. The DNA for the CDR3 is TGTGCCAGCAGCGTAGCAGGGGGAGGTTCACCCCTCCACTTT. As protein: CASSVAGGGSPLHF.

The chain links TRBV19 to TRBJ1-4, with 9 bases aligning to TRBD1. The CDR3 is 14 amino acids. J lost 5 bases, V lost 10 bases, and 8 bases had no gene match. Germline V lookup: CDR1 LNHDA, CDR2 SQIVND (reference sequence). The chain's CDR3 is CATTKTGGNEKLFF. As DNA, the CDR3 is TGTGCCACCACAAAGACAGGGGGAAATGAAAAACTGTTTTTT. The full variable domain, completed using reference TRBV19 and TRBJ1-4, is DGGITQSPKYLFRKEGQNVTLSCEQNLNHDAMYWYRQDPGQGLRLIYYSQIVNDFQKGDIAEGYSVSREKKESFPLTVTSAQKNPTAFYLCATTKTGGNEKLFFGSGTQLSVL.

J is TRBJ2-5 and V is TRBV14; 7 bases fit TRBD2. The CDR3 contains 15 residues. Looked up from germline, CDR1 is SGHDN and CDR2 is FVKESK. Losses at the gene ends were 1 base for V and 5 bases for J; bases not matched to a gene: 7. This CDR3 is CASSQVRGRGETQYF. The CDR3 nucleotides are TGTGCCAGCAGCCAAGTGCGCGGGAGAGGGGAGACCCAGTACTTC.

The chain carries TRBV27 and TRBJ2-3, with a tentative D call TRBD1 (6 bases). V dropped 8 bases and J dropped 0 bases, with 21 bases sitting between them. The CDR3 has 17 amino acids. Germline CDR1 reads MNHEY; CDR2 reads SMNVEV (reference sequence). The CDR3 is CASALLGYTGSTDTQYF. Here the CDR3 DNA reads TGTGCCAGCGCCCTTCTCGGTTATACAGGGAGCACAGATACGCAGTATTTT.

This chain connects TRBV29-1 to TRBJ2-3; TRBD2 might be the D (6 bases). Germline CDR1 reads SQVTM; CDR2 reads ANQGSEA. Trimming pared 1 base from V and 0 bases from J, leaving 23 bases between. The length of the CDR3 is 19 residues. CDR3 sequence (DNA): TGCAGCGTTGAAGGGGGGGACCTTTGGGAATCGGCTAGCACAGATACGCAGTATTTT. Amino acid sequence: CSVEGGDLWESASTDTQYF.

The chain has TRBV25-1 and TRBJ1-4; tentatively, D is TRBD1 (6 bases). CDR3 size: 15 residues. With 2 bases removed from V and 3 bases from J, the gap between germline ends came to 10 bases. Germline CDR1 and CDR2: MGHDK and SYGVNS. This CDR3 is CASSEAGAANEKLFF. CDR3 sequence (DNA): TGTGCCAGCAGTGAAGCAGGGGCGGCTAATGAAAAACTGTTTTTT.

This clone has just one count. The chain is built from TRBV27 and TRBJ1-2; 9 nucleotides align to TRBD1. J was trimmed by 4 bases and V by 6 bases; bases with no gene match: 6. The CDR3 is 14 amino acids. Germline V gene sequence: CDR1 MNHEY, CDR2 SMNVEV (reference sequence). CDR3 nucleotide sequence: TGTGCCAGCAGGGGACAGGGAAGTCTCTATGGCTACACCTTC. It yields the protein CASRGQGSLYGYTF.

The genes are TRBV10-2 and TRBJ1-1, with 8 positions matching TRBD1. This CDR3 is built from 12 residues. The V gene end was trimmed by 2 bases and the J gene end by 11 bases; junction bases not matched to a gene: 4. CDR1 and CDR2 from the germline V gene are WSHSY and SAAADI. The CDR3 loop reads CASSEDRGAAFF. The CDR3 region has the DNA TGCGCCAGCAGTGAGGACAGGGGAGCTGCTTTCTTT.

J is TRBJ1-1 and V is TRBV6-2 or TRBV6-3; D gene unclear. The CDR3 is 11 amino acids. V lost 5 bases, J lost 6 bases, and 7 bases lay in between. The V gene's germline CDR1 is MNHEY and CDR2 SVGEGT. CDR3 nucleotide sequence: TGTGCCAGCAGTCACGGGTCTGAAGCTTTCTTT. It encodes CASSHGSEAFF.

The chain combines TRBV30 with TRBJ2-7, with TRBD2 as a possible D gene (5 bases). V was shortened by 2 bases and J by 3 bases, with 14 bases between the two germline ends. Germline CDR1 reads GTSNPN; CDR2 reads SVGIG (reference sequence). The CDR3 extends over 14 amino acids. The CDR3 nucleotides are TGTGCCTGGAGTTCAGGACGGCGGGTCTACGAGCAGTACTTC. Its translation is CAWSSGRRVYEQYF.

The J gene is TRBJ2-3, the V gene TRBV28; TRBD1 aligns across 7 bases. V dropped 11 bases and J dropped 5; count of bases not matched to a gene: 13. The CDR3 spans 14 residues. The germline gives CDR1 MDHEN, CDR2 SYDVKM. As DNA, the CDR3 is TGTGCCGCTAACGGGGCAGGGGGTAAAGATACGCAGTATTTT. This gives the protein CAANGAGGKDTQYF.

The chain carries TRBV11-2 and TRBJ2-5; D unclear. Trimming took 0 bases from V and 2 from J, leaving 13 bases between them. The CDR3 has 16 amino acids. Germline V gene lookup returns CDR1 SGHAT and CDR2 FQNNGV. The CDR3 is CASSLDPGTLQETQYF. For the CDR3, the DNA is TGTGCCAGCAGCTTAGATCCCGGCACACTGCAAGAGACCCAGTACTTC. Looking up the rest from reference TRBV11-2 and TRBJ2-5 gives the full variable domain: EAGVAQSPRYKIIEKRQSVAFWCNPISGHATLYWYQQILGQGPKLLIQFQNNGVVDDSQLPKDRFSAERLKGVDSTLKIQPAKLEDSAVYLCASSLDPGTLQETQYFGPGTRLLVL.